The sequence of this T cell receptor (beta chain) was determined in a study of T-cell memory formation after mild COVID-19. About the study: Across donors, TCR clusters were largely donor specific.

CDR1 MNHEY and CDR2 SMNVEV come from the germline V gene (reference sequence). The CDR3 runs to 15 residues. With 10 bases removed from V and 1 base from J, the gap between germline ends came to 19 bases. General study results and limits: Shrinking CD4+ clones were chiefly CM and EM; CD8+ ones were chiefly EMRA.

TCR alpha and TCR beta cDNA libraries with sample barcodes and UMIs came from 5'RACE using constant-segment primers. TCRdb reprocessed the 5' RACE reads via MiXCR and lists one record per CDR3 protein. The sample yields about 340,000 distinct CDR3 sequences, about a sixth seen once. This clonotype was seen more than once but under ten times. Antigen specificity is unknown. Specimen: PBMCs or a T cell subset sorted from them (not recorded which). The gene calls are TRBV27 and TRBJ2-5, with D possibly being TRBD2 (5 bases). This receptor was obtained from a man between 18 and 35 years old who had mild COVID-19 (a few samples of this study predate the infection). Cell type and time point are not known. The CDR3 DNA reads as TGTGCCACCGCAACCTTCGAGGGTGGCCAAGAGACCCAGTACTTC. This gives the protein CATATFEGGQETQYF.